Listed below are T cell receptor beta chains from one sample, sequenced in a study of T cell responses to AZD1222 COVID-19 vaccine. Data came from immunoSEQ multiplex PCR; TCRdb stores just in-frame clones and leaves some out. The table includes about 73,000 clones, 89% detected once. Material: peripheral blood, obtained 28 days after the second AZD1222 dose. The receptors stem from an adult who received the AZD1222 COVID-19 vaccine. Each CDR3 is given with its conserved first and last residue.

j_call: TRBJ1-4
v_call: TRBV19
cdr3_aa: CASSTGLQVVEKLFF

j_call: TRBJ1-2
v_call: TRBV12-3/TRBV12-4
cdr3_aa: CASSLQFHGYTF

j_call: TRBJ1-2
v_call: TRBV4-1
cdr3_aa: CASSQDLGQFYTF

j_call: TRBJ1-6
v_call: TRBV30
cdr3_aa: CAWSNPPGRNSPLHF

j_call: TRBJ2-7
v_call: TRBV10-3
cdr3_aa: CAISDFSEQYF

j_call: TRBJ2-5
v_call: TRBV5-1
cdr3_aa: CASSLDSVSGGKTQYF

j_call: TRBJ2-2
v_call: TRBV5-1
cdr3_aa: CASSLVGGDTGELFF

j_call: TRBJ1-2
v_call: TRBV10-3
cdr3_aa: CAISEWDRTHNYGYTF

j_call: TRBJ2-7
v_call: TRBV19
cdr3_aa: CASSMGLPGYEQYF

j_call: TRBJ2-4
v_call: TRBV21-1
cdr3_aa: CASSKRPGLKNIQYF

j_call: TRBJ1-5
v_call: TRBV18
cdr3_aa: CASSPRTGKNQPQHF

j_call: TRBJ1-2
v_call: TRBV2
cdr3_aa: CASRGRGDYGYTF

j_call: TRBJ2-3
v_call: TRBV6-2/TRBV6-3
cdr3_aa: CASSSSRADTQYF

j_call: TRBJ1-1
v_call: TRBV6-5
cdr3_aa: CASRPGQGNTEAFF

j_call: TRBJ1-3
v_call: TRBV6-5
cdr3_aa: CASSIQGPGNTIYF

j_call: TRBJ2-4
v_call: TRBV19
cdr3_aa: CASTHDRGNIQYF

j_call: TRBJ1-2
v_call: TRBV15
cdr3_aa: CATSRARDRPYGYTF

j_call: TRBJ2-3
v_call: TRBV5-4
cdr3_aa: CASERGDSTDTQYF

j_call: TRBJ1-4
v_call: TRBV2
cdr3_aa: CASSPQGRRLNEKLFF

j_call: TRBJ2-7
v_call: TRBV3-1/TRBV3-2
cdr3_aa: CASSQGKDKPYEQYF

j_call: TRBJ2-7
v_call: TRBV27
cdr3_aa: CASSFSASLSSYEQYF

j_call: TRBJ1-1
v_call: TRBV11-2
cdr3_aa: CASSLERGVEAFF

j_call: TRBJ1-2
v_call: TRBV9
cdr3_aa: CASSVVPGGDGYTF

j_call: TRBJ2-5
v_call: TRBV6-2/TRBV6-3
cdr3_aa: CASSSVETQYF

j_call: TRBJ1-1
v_call: TRBV28
cdr3_aa: CASIRGRSRAGPEAFF

j_call: TRBJ1-2
v_call: TRBV30
cdr3_aa: CAWSHDRGANGYTF

j_call: TRBJ1-6
v_call: TRBV25-1
cdr3_aa: CASSEYIGNSPLHF

j_call: TRBJ2-1
v_call: TRBV18
cdr3_aa: CASSRAGGSRNNEQFF

j_call: TRBJ1-1
v_call: TRBV11-3
cdr3_aa: CASSPPGQGNTEAFF

j_call: TRBJ1-6
v_call: TRBV5-1
cdr3_aa: CASSPDRVLSPLHF

j_call: TRBJ1-4
v_call: TRBV6-5
cdr3_aa: CASSRTHQPWEKLFF

j_call: TRBJ2-2
v_call: TRBV28
cdr3_aa: CASSYPGGPGQVNTGELFF

j_call: TRBJ1-5
v_call: TRBV4-1
cdr3_aa: CASSQAGATQPQHF

j_call: TRBJ2-5
v_call: TRBV27
cdr3_aa: CASKKGAGGLETQYF

j_call: TRBJ2-3
v_call: TRBV19
cdr3_aa: CASSILTGGGTDTQYF

j_call: TRBJ1-4
v_call: TRBV27
cdr3_aa: CASSKRTTNEKLFF

j_call: TRBJ2-1
v_call: TRBV7-2
cdr3_aa: CASSPFSGNSYNEQFF

j_call: TRBJ2-1
v_call: TRBV20-1
cdr3_aa: CSASLAGVYNEQFF

j_call: TRBJ2-7
v_call: TRBV4-1
cdr3_aa: CASSQGDRGHNEQYF

j_call: TRBJ2-7
v_call: TRBV7-2
cdr3_aa: CASSGRGLSYEQYF

j_call: TRBJ1-3
v_call: TRBV19
cdr3_aa: CASSTDSGNTIYF

j_call: TRBJ2-2
v_call: TRBV14
cdr3_aa: CASSQAALAGNTGELFF

j_call: TRBJ2-3
v_call: TRBV5-1
cdr3_aa: CASSATGSRSTDTQYF

j_call: TRBJ2-7
v_call: TRBV2
cdr3_aa: CASSVGGGYEQYF

j_call: TRBJ2-1
v_call: TRBV19
cdr3_aa: CASSLGQGAANEQFF

j_call: TRBJ2-7
v_call: TRBV2
cdr3_aa: CASRLSSNEQYF

j_call: TRBJ2-4
v_call: TRBV27
cdr3_aa: CASSGNNFGNIQYF

j_call: TRBJ1-1
v_call: TRBV2
cdr3_aa: CASLQGAGTEAFF

j_call: TRBJ1-5
v_call: TRBV19
cdr3_aa: CASSTPPQQPQHF